This TCR beta chain came from a study of regulatory T cells in long-lasting Graves disease. Overall study findings and caveats: The study found TRBV28, TRBJ1-2 and TRBJ2-5 favored in persistent disease.

This clonotype was seen many times. What it binds is not known. CDR3-region Arm-PCR and iRepertoire HTBI primers produced the TCR beta libraries. One entry per CDR3 protein results from TCRdb running MiXCR on the multiplex PCR reads. The profile shows fewer than 550,000 distinct CDR3 sequences, around 16% of them singletons. Time point reported: newly diagnosed GD, antithyroid drugs for less than 3 months. With RNA extracted from PBMCs as input, the TCR library was made. In germline, CDR1 is SGHTA, CDR2 FQGTGA. J lost 6 bases, V lost 5 bases, and 9 bases had no gene match. The CDR3 covers 16 residues. The same data also contributed to another study, on T cells in Graves' hyperthyroidism and ophthalmopathy. That investigation notes: First-round RT-PCR with HTBI primers amplified the TCR CDR3 region.

The sample here was peripheral blood mononuclear cells (PBMCs), taken at new diagnosis, from a patient treated with antithyroid drugs. The chain recombines TRBV7-3 with TRBJ2-1; TRBD1 aligns across 11 bases. The clonotype originates from a middle-aged woman with Graves disease. In DNA, the CDR3 is TGTGCCAGCAGCGTGGACAGGGGGCGGTCAGGCAATGAGCAGTTCTTC. Its translation: CASSVDRGRSGNEQFF.